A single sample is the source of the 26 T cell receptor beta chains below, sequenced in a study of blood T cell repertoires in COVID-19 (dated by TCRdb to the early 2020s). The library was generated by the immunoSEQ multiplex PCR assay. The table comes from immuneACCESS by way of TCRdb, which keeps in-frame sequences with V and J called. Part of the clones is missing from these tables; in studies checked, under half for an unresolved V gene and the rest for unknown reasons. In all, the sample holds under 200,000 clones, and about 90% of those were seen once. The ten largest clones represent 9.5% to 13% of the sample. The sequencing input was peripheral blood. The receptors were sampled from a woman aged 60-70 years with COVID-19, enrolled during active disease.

The CDR3, as DNA: TGTGCCACACAACCGGGACTAGCCCAATCTGGGGAGCAGTTCTTC. Its translation is CATQPGLAQSGEQFF. The J gene is TRBJ2-1, the V gene TRBV10-3, with TRBD2 matching 9 bases. Losses at the gene ends were 10 bases for V and 10 bases for J; bases not matched to a gene: 17. From germline, CDR1 is ENHRY and CDR2 SYGVKD. This CDR3 has 15 residues.

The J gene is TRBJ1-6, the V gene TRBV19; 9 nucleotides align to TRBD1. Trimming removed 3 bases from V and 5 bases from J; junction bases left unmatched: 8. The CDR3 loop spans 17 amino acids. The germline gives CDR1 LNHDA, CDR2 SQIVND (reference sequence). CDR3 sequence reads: CASSIRPGQGNNSPLHF. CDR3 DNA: TGTGCCAGTAGTATTCGACCGGGACAGGGAAATAATTCACCCCTCCACTTT.

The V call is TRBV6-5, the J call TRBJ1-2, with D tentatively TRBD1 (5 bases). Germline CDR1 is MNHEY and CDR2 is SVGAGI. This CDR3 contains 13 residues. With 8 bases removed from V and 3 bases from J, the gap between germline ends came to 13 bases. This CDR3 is CASRYAGYYGYTF. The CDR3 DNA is TGTGCCAGCCGATACGCAGGGTACTATGGCTACACCTTC.

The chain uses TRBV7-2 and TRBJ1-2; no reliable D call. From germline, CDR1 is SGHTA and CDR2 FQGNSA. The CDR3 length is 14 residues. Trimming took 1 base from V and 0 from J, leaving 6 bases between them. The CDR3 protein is CASSLDGANYGYTF. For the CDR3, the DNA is TGTGCCAGCAGCTTAGACGGGGCTAACTATGGCTACACCTTC.

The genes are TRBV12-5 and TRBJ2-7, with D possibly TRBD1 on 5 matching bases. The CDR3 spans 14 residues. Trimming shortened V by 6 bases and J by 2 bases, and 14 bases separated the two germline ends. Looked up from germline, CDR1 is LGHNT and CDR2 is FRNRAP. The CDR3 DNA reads TGTGCTAGTGGGCTTCAGGGTCTTACCTACGAGCAGTACTTC. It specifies CASGLQGLTYEQYF.

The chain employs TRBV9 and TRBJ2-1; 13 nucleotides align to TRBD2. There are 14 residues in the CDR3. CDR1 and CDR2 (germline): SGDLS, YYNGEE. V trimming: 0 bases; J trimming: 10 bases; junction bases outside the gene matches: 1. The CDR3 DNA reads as TGTGCCAGCAGCGTAGTACTAGCGGGAGGGGAGCAGTTCTTC. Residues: CASSVVLAGGEQFF.

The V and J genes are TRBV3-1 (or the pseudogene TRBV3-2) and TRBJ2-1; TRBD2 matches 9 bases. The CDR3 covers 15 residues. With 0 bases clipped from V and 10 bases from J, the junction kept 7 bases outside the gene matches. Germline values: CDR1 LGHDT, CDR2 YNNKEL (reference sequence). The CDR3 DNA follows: TGTGCCAGCAGCCAAGATCGGCTAGCGGGACACGAGCAGTTCTTC. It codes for CASSQDRLAGHEQFF.

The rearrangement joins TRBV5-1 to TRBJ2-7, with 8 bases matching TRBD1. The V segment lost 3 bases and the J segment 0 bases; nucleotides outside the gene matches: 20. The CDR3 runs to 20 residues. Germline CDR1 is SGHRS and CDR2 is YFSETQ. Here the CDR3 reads CASSSKFRDRKIKLSYEQYF. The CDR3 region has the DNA TGCGCCAGCAGCTCAAAATTTCGGGACAGGAAAATAAAACTCTCCTACGAGCAGTACTTC.

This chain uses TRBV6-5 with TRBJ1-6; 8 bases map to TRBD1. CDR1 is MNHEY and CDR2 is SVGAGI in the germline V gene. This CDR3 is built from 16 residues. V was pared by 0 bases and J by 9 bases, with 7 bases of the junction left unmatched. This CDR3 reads CASSYSLQGAGSPLHF. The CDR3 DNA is TGTGCCAGCAGTTACTCTCTGCAGGGGGCGGGTTCACCCCTCCACTTT.

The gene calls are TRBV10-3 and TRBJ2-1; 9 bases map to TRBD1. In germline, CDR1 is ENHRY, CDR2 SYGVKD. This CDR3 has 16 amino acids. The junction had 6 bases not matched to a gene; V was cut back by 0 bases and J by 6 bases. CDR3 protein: CAISESEGTGTNEQFF. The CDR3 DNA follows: TGTGCCATCAGTGAGTCCGAAGGGACAGGGACCAATGAGCAGTTCTTC.

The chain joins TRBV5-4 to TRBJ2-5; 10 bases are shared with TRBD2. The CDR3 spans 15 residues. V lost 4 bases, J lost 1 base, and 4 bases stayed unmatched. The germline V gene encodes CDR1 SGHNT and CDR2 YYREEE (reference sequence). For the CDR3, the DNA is TGTGCCAGCAGCCCGAGACTAGCGGGCCAAGAGACCCAGTACTTC. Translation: CASSPRLAGQETQYF.

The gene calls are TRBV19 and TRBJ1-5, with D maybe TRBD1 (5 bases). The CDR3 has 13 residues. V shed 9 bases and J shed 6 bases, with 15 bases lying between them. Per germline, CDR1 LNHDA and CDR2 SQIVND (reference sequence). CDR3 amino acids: CASCRGYSQPQHF. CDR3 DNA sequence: TGTGCCAGCTGTCGGGGGTACTCTCAGCCCCAGCATTTT.

This chain's CDR3 is CASSWQGADTGELFF. Here the CDR3 DNA reads TGTGCCAGCAGCTGGCAGGGGGCCGACACCGGGGAGCTGTTTTTT. V is TRBV9 and J is TRBJ2-2; 8 positions agree with TRBD1. CDR1 is SGDLS, CDR2 YYNGEE, per germline. This CDR3 spans 15 amino acids. Trimming cost V 4 bases and J 3 bases; bases outside gene matches: 5.

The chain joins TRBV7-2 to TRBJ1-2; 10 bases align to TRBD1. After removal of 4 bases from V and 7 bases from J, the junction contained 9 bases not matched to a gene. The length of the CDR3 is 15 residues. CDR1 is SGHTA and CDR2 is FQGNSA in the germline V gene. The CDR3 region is CASSSYRGQGLGYTF. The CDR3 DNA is TGTGCCAGCAGCTCTTATAGGGGACAGGGGCTTGGCTACACCTTC. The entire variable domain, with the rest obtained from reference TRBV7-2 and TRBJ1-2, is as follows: GAGVSQSPSNKVTEKGKDVELRCDPISGHTALYWYRQSLGQGLEFLIYFQGNSAPDKSGLPSDRFSAERTGGSVSTLTIQRTQQEDSAVYLCASSSYRGQGLGYTFGSGTRLTVV.

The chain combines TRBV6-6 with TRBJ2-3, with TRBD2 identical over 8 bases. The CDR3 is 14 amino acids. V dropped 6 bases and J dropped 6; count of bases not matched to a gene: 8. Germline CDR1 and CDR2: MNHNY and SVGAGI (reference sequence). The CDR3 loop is CASRPGTRDDTQYF. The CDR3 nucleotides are TGTGCCAGCAGGCCCGGGACTAGAGATGATACGCAGTATTTT.

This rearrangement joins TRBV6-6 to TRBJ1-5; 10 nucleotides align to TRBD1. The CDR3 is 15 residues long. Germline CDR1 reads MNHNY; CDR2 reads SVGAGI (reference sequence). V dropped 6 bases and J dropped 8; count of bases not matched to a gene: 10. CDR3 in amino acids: CASRTGTGVLEPQHF. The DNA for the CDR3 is TGTGCCAGCAGAACCGGGACAGGGGTTCTCGAGCCCCAGCATTTT.

The CDR3 bases are TGTGCCAGCAGCTTAACCCCCGGGACTAGCTTCGGCACAGATACGCAGTATTTT. Protein product: CASSLTPGTSFGTDTQYF. The gene calls are TRBV7-2 and TRBJ2-3, with 9 bases matching TRBD2. This CDR3 comprises 18 residues. J lost 1 base, V lost 2 bases, and 10 bases had no gene match. CDR1 SGHTA and CDR2 FQGNSA come from the germline V gene.

CDR3 sequence reads: CASSYSGQDNEKLFF. DNA of the CDR3: TGTGCCAGCAGTTACTCAGGACAGGACAATGAAAAACTGTTTTTT. The rearrangement uses TRBV6-6 and TRBJ1-4; TRBD1 aligns across 7 bases. Losses at the gene ends were 0 bases for V and 5 bases for J; bases not matched to a gene: 3. The CDR3 loop spans 15 amino acids. CDR1 is MNHNY, CDR2 SVGAGI, per germline (reference sequence).

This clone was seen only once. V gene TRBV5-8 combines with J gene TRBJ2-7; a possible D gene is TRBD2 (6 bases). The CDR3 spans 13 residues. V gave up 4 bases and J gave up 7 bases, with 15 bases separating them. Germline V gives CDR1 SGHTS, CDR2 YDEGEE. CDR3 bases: TGTGCCAGCAGCCAAACCCCTAGCGCTGAGCAGTACTTC. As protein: CASSQTPSAEQYF.

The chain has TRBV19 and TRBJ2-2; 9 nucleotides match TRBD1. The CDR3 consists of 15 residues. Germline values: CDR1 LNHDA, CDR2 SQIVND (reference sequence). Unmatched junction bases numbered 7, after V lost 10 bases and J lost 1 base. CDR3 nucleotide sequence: TGTGCCACTCCGGGACAGGGAAGGAACACCGGGGAGCTGTTTTTT. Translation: CATPGQGRNTGELFF. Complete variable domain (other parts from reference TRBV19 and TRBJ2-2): DGGITQSPKYLFRKEGQNVTLSCEQNLNHDAMYWYRQDPGQGLRLIYYSQIVNDFQKGDIAEGYSVSREKKESFPLTVTSAQKNPTAFYLCATPGQGRNTGELFFGEGSRLTVL.

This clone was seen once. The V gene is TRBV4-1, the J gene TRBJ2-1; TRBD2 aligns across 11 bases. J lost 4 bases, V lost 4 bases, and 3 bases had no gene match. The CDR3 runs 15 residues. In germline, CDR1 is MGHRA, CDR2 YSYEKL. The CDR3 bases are TGCGCCAGCAGCCCCCGACTAGCGGGGTACAATGAGCAGTTCTTC. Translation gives CASSPRLAGYNEQFF.

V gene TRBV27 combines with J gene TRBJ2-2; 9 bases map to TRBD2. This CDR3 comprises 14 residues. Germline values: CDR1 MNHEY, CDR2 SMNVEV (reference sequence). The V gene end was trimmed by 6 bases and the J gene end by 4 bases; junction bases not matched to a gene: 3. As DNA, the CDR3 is TGTGCCAGCAGGACTAGCGGACGCACCGGGGAGCTGTTTTTT. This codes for CASRTSGRTGELFF.

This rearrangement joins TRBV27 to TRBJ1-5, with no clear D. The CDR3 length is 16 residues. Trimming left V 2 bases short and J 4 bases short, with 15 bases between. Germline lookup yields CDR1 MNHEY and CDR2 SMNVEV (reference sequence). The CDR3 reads CASSLNGVLRNQPQHF. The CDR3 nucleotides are TGTGCCAGCAGTTTAAACGGGGTATTACGAAATCAGCCCCAGCATTTT.

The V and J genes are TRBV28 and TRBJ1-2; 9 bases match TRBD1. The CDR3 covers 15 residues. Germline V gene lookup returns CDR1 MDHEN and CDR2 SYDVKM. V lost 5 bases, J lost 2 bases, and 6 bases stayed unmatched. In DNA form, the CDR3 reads TGTGCCAGCAGTCCCCTCGGACAGGGGAACTATGGCTACACCTTC. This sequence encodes CASSPLGQGNYGYTF.

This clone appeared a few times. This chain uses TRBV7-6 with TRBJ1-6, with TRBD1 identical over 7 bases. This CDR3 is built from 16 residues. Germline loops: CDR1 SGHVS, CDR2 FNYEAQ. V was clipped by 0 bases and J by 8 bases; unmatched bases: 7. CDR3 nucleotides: TGTGCCAGCAGCTTAGCGGTTAACAGGGGTGATTCACCCCTCCACTTT. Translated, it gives CASSLAVNRGDSPLHF.

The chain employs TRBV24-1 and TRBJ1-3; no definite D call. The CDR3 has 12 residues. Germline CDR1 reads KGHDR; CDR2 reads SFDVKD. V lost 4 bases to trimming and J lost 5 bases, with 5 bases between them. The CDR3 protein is CATSDLRNTIYF. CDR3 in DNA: TGTGCCACCAGTGACCTCCGAAACACCATATATTTT.